Shown below are 28 T cell receptor beta chains from a single sample sequenced in a study of patients and donors after allogeneic stem cell transplantation. TCRdb re-called the RT-PCR reads through MiXCR, storing one row per CDR3 protein. The data show fewer than 25,000 distinct CDR3 sequences, 25% to 30% seen once. Material for sequencing was blood, either unsorted or a sorted T cell fraction (not recorded which). The receptors here all came from a human donor who was either an allogeneic HSCT recipient or a stem cell or donor lymphocyte infusion donor (not recorded which). It is not recorded whose cells these are; they may come from a transplant donor.

This clonotype was seen more than once but under ten times. This chain uses TRBV6-6 with TRBJ1-1; tentatively, D is TRBD1 (6 bases). CDR1 MNHNY and CDR2 SVGAGI come from the germline V gene (reference sequence). The CDR3 has 14 amino acids. Trimming removed 2 bases at V and 9 bases at J, with 16 bases between. The CDR3 nucleotides are TGTGCCAGCAGTTACCAATCGAGAGGGGGTCAAGCTTTCTTT. Translation gives CASSYQSRGGQAFF.

This clonotype came up many times. The chain links TRBV7-9 to TRBJ2-2; maybe TRBD2 (5 bases). The germline gives CDR1 SEHNR, CDR2 FQNEAQ (reference sequence). Trimming left V 5 bases short and J 0 bases short, with 7 bases between. CDR3 length equals 14 residues. CDR3 residues: CASSQRTNTGELFF. As DNA, the CDR3 is TGTGCCAGCAGCCAGCGGACGAACACCGGGGAGCTGTTTTTT.

This clonotype occurred a few times. This rearrangement joins TRBV27 to TRBJ1-1, with 7 bases matching TRBD1. The germline V gene encodes CDR1 MNHEY and CDR2 SMNVEV (reference sequence). V dropped 5 bases and J dropped 7; count of bases not matched to a gene: 4. The CDR3 is 12 residues long. Written as DNA, the CDR3 is TGTGCCAGCAGTCCCCGGACAGGTGAAGCTTTCTTT. It specifies CASSPRTGEAFF.

The chain couples TRBV18 to TRBJ2-5, with D hard to call. The CDR3 runs to 17 residues. Trimming took off 1 base at V and 0 bases at J, with 15 bases between the two ends. Germline V gene sequence: CDR1 KGHSH, CDR2 LQKENI. This CDR3 is CASSPLYGTRYQETQYF. For the CDR3, the DNA is TGTGCCAGCTCACCACTCTATGGAACCCGGTACCAAGAGACCCAGTACTTC.

The chain uses TRBV5-4 and TRBJ2-5; the D is unclear. Deletions cut 5 bases from V and 2 bases from J, with 4 bases between. Germline values: CDR1 SGHNT, CDR2 YYREEE (reference sequence). The CDR3 contains 11 residues. CDR3 amino acids: CASSQQETQYF. The CDR3 coding sequence is TGTGCCAGCAGTCAGCAAGAGACCCAGTACTTC.

The chain links TRBV7-2 to TRBJ1-4, with D maybe TRBD1 (6 bases). Between the trimmed V and J ends, which lost 5 bases and 0 bases, there was a span of 13 bases. The CDR3 contains 16 residues. Germline CDR1 is SGHTA and CDR2 is FQGNSA. The CDR3 DNA sequence: TGTGCCAGCAGCGTACCTCAGGGGACAACTAATGAAAAACTGTTTTTT. It is translated as CASSVPQGTTNEKLFF.

The genes are TRBV9 and TRBJ1-2, with 11 nucleotides matching TRBD1. Looked up from germline, CDR1 is SGDLS and CDR2 is YYNGEE. This CDR3 has 16 residues. The V and J ends lost 2 bases and 3 bases, in that order; junction bases with no gene match: 6. The CDR3 region is CASSVIPGQGDYGYTF. The CDR3 DNA sequence: TGTGCCAGCAGCGTTATCCCGGGACAGGGGGACTATGGCTACACCTTC.

V gene TRBV7-8 combines with J gene TRBJ2-3; the match to TRBD1 covers 8 bases. The germline V gene has CDR1 SGHVS and CDR2 FQNEAQ. Trimming took 2 bases from V and 5 from J; bases not matched to a gene: 12. There are 17 residues in the CDR3. CDR3 sequence reads: CASSLRRVQGARDTQYF. CDR3 in DNA: TGTGCCAGCAGCTTAAGGCGGGTGCAGGGGGCGAGAGATACGCAGTATTTT. Based on the CDR3 plus reference TRBV7-8 and TRBJ2-3, the full variable domain is GAGVSQSPRYKVAKRGQDVALRCDPISGHVSLFWYQQALGQGPEFLTYFQNEAQLDKSGLPSDRFFAERPEGSVSTLKIQRTQQEDSAVYLCASSLRRVQGARDTQYFGPGTRLTVL.

This clonotype was detected a few times. The genes are TRBV12-3 or TRBV12-4 and TRBJ1-2; TRBD1 matches 9 bases. The CDR3 runs to 13 residues. The V segment lost 6 bases and the J segment 4 bases; nucleotides outside the gene matches: 3. CDR3 bases: TGTGCCAGCAGCACGACAGGGGGCTATGGCTACACCTTC. Residues: CASSTTGGYGYTF.

This clonotype was counted a few times. The CDR3 region is CAISSPRQGDGYTF. The CDR3 bases are TGTGCCATCAGTTCACCTAGACAGGGCGATGGCTACACCTTC. The chain links TRBV10-3 to TRBJ1-2, with 7 bases identical to TRBD1. V dropped 5 bases and J dropped 6; count of bases not matched to a gene: 9. This CDR3 comprises 14 residues. Germline values: CDR1 ENHRY, CDR2 SYGVKD.

The chain carries TRBV7-9 and TRBJ1-1; D remains unclear. Looked up from germline, CDR1 is SEHNR and CDR2 is FQNEAQ (reference sequence). This CDR3 is built from 13 residues. Trimming shortened V by 5 bases and J by 3 bases, and 10 bases separated the two germline ends. CDR3 bases: TGTGCCAGCAGCCCCTCGGTCCACACTGAAGCTTTCTTT. As protein: CASSPSVHTEAFF. The complete variable domain, with remaining parts taken from reference TRBV7-9 and TRBJ1-1, reads DTGVSQNPRHKITKRGQNVTFRCDPISEHNRLYWYRQTLGQGPEFLTYFQNEAQLEKSRLLSDRFSAERPKGSFSTLEIQRTEQGDSAMYLCASSPSVHTEAFFGQGTRLTVV.

This clonotype was counted many times. The chain is built from TRBV7-2 and TRBJ2-2; 14 bases are a match to TRBD2. The CDR3 runs 17 residues. With V trimmed by 5 bases and J by 5 bases, 7 bases remained unmatched. The germline V gene has CDR1 SGHTA and CDR2 FQGNSA. The DNA of the CDR3 is TGTGCCAGCAGCCCGACTAGCGGGGGGGTCCGGACCGGGGAGCTGTTTTTT. It encodes CASSPTSGGVRTGELFF.

This clonotype was seen a single time. V and J are TRBV5-1 and TRBJ2-3; 13 bases align to TRBD2. The V segment lost 2 bases and the J segment 1 base; nucleotides outside the gene matches: 1. Per the germline V gene, CDR1 is SGHRS and CDR2 is YFSETQ. This CDR3 has 16 amino acids. The CDR3 region has the DNA TGCGCCAGCAGCTTCGGACTAGCGGGGGGCACAGATACGCAGTATTTT. Protein: CASSFGLAGGTDTQYF.

The chain carries TRBV24-1 and TRBJ1-5, with D perhaps TRBD1 (6 bases). Germline values: CDR1 KGHDR, CDR2 SFDVKD. This CDR3 is built from 13 residues. V lost 9 bases and J lost 4, with 12 bases in between. The CDR3 DNA follows: TGTGCCACCGGGAGGCAGGGGAATCAGCCCCAGCATTTT. Protein sequence: CATGRQGNQPQHF.

V gene TRBV5-1 combines with J gene TRBJ2-2; TRBD1 agrees at 8 bases. Germline V CDR1 and CDR2: SGHRS, YFSETQ. This CDR3 spans 14 amino acids. V lost 1 base, J lost 5 bases, and 1 base stayed unmatched. CDR3 loop: CASSLRTGTGELFF. CDR3 in DNA: TGCGCCAGCAGCTTGCGGACAGGGACCGGGGAGCTGTTTTTT.

The chain couples TRBV12-3 or TRBV12-4 to TRBJ2-5; D unclear. There are 12 residues in the CDR3. Trimming left V 3 bases short and J 5 bases short, with 7 bases between. The CDR3 DNA reads TGTGCCAGCAGTTTTTGGGTGGAGACCCAGTACTTC. Translation gives CASSFWVETQYF.

This clonotype showed up many times. This rearrangement joins TRBV20-1 to TRBJ2-7; D is unclear. Trimming shortened V by 4 bases and J by 5 bases, and 12 bases separated the two germline ends. Germline CDR1 reads DFQATT; CDR2 reads SNEGSKA (reference sequence). The length of the CDR3 is 12 residues. The CDR3 loop reads CSANRWFDEQYF. The CDR3 bases are TGCAGTGCTAACCGCTGGTTTGACGAGCAGTACTTC.

This clonotype came up a few times. This rearrangement joins TRBV27 to TRBJ2-1, with 11 bases lining up with TRBD2. Germline V gene sequence: CDR1 MNHEY, CDR2 SMNVEV (reference sequence). The CDR3 totals 16 residues. After removal of 4 bases from V and 3 bases from J, the junction contained 5 bases not matched to a gene. The CDR3 region has the DNA TGTGCCAGCAGTTCGCTGACTAGCGGGGTCTACAATGAGCAGTTCTTC. This codes for CASSSLTSGVYNEQFF.

The rearrangement links TRBV9 to TRBJ1-4; D unclear. This CDR3 has 16 amino acids. Trimming left V 0 bases short and J 3 bases short, with 12 bases between. CDR1 is SGDLS, CDR2 YYNGEE, per germline. CDR3 residues: CASSVGAFGANEKLFF. For the CDR3, the DNA is TGTGCCAGCAGCGTAGGGGCGTTTGGGGCTAATGAAAAACTGTTTTTT. Combining the CDR3 with reference TRBV9 and TRBJ1-4 gives the whole variable domain DSGVTQTPKHLITATGQRVTLRCSPRSGDLSVYWYQQSLDQGLQFLIQYYNGEERAKGNILERFSAQQFPDLHSELNLSSLELGDSALYFCASSVGAFGANEKLFFGSGTQLSVL.

This clonotype was picked up a small number of times. The chain is built from TRBV5-6 and TRBJ2-5; D is perhaps TRBD2 (5 bases). The V gene lost 2 bases and the J gene lost 5 bases, with 10 bases spanning the gap. The CDR3 sequence is 13 residues long. Germline V gives CDR1 SGHDT, CDR2 YYEEEE. Here the CDR3 reads CASSFRGGETQYF. Written as DNA, the CDR3 is TGTGCCAGCAGCTTCCGGGGTGGGGAGACCCAGTACTTC. The variable domain in full, completed from reference TRBV5-6 and TRBJ2-5, reads DAGVTQSPTHLIKTRGQQVTLRCSPKSGHDTVSWYQQALGQGPQFIFQYYEEEERQRGNFPDRFSGHQFPNYSSELNVNALLLGDSALYLCASSFRGGETQYFGPGTRLLVL.

This clonotype came up many times. V is TRBV6-6 and J is TRBJ1-5; the D gene is possibly TRBD1 (6 bases). Trimming left V 2 bases short and J 1 base short, with 12 bases between. Germline CDR1 and CDR2: MNHNY and SVGAGI (reference sequence). This CDR3 comprises 16 residues. For the CDR3, the DNA is TGTGCCAGCAGTTACCCTAACGACAGGAGCAATCAGCCCCAGCATTTT. Encoded protein: CASSYPNDRSNQPQHF.

This clonotype was detected only a few times. The rearrangement uses TRBV28 and TRBJ1-6, with D unresolved. CDR1 MDHEN and CDR2 SYDVKM come from the germline V gene. V was pared by 6 bases and J by 6 bases, with 9 bases between. The CDR3 totals 13 residues. CDR3 nucleotides: TGTGCCAGCAGGGTCTGGGGTAATTCACCCCTCCACTTT. Residues: CASRVWGNSPLHF.

This rearrangement joins TRBV10-3 to TRBJ1-6, with 9 bases matching TRBD1. Looked up from germline, CDR1 is ENHRY and CDR2 is SYGVKD. The V gene end was trimmed by 10 bases and the J gene end by 8 bases; junction bases not matched to a gene: 9. The CDR3 runs 14 residues. CDR3 loop: CATSIDRGDSPLHF. The CDR3, as DNA: TGTGCCACCAGCATCGACAGGGGGGATTCACCCCTCCACTTT.

This clonotype was seen repeatedly, ten times or more. This rearrangement joins TRBV7-2 to TRBJ1-5; 8 bases agree with TRBD1. The CDR3 extends over 15 amino acids. Germline assignment: CDR1 SGHTA and CDR2 FQGNSA. After removal of 1 base from V and 5 bases from J, the junction contained 4 bases not matched to a gene. The CDR3 is CASSLEGQGYQPQHF. The CDR3 DNA sequence: TGTGCCAGCAGCTTAGAAGGACAGGGTTATCAGCCCCAGCATTTT.

The chain combines TRBV4-3 with TRBJ1-6; a weak D match, TRBD1 (5 bases). Germline-derived CDR1 and CDR2 are LGHNA and YSLEER. The CDR3 is made up of 13 amino acids. Trimming removed 1 base from V and 11 bases from J, with 9 bases in between. CDR3 sequence reads: CASSQAPGPPLHF. CDR3 DNA: TGCGCCAGCAGCCAAGCCCCGGGGCCACCCCTCCACTTT.

There are a few counts of this clonotype. The chain couples TRBV20-1 to TRBJ1-1, with TRBD1 as a possible D gene (5 bases). CDR1 DFQATT and CDR2 SNEGSKA come from the germline V gene (reference sequence). V shed 3 bases and J shed 3 bases, with 11 bases lying between them. The CDR3 covers 13 residues. This chain's CDR3 is CSASPLRDTEAFF. For the CDR3, the DNA is TGCAGTGCTAGTCCCCTCAGGGACACTGAAGCTTTCTTT.

The table lists this clonotype with many counts. V usage is TRBV20-1 and J usage is TRBJ1-2; D gene ambiguous. Looked up from germline, CDR1 is DFQATT and CDR2 is SNEGSKA (reference sequence). The CDR3 sequence is 15 residues long. V lost 3 bases to trimming and J lost 4 bases, with 18 bases between them. The CDR3 nucleotides read TGCAGTGCTAGCCCCTCACGGACCTCTCTCTATGGCTACACCTTC. Encoded protein: CSASPSRTSLYGYTF.

CDR3 sequence reads: CASSGVGAEAFF. As DNA, the CDR3 is TGTGCCAGTTCGGGGGTAGGGGCTGAAGCTTTCTTT. The chain employs TRBV6-6 and TRBJ1-1; D perhaps matches TRBD1 (5 bases). The germline V gene encodes CDR1 MNHNY and CDR2 SVGAGI (reference sequence). The CDR3 extends over 12 amino acids. Trimming took off 9 bases at V and 6 bases at J, with 14 bases between the two ends.